A selection of T cell receptor beta chains follows, all from one sample in a study of response to subunit inactivated influenza vaccine. TCRdb processed the RT-PCR reads anew with MiXCR; each CDR3 protein has one entry. The table lists under 500,000 distinct CDR3 sequences, over 9.5% of them singletons. Here the sequenced sample was PBMCs from blood, taken 45 days after vaccination. The receptors derive from a man in his fifties who received an inactivated influenza vaccine. CDR3s include the opening cysteine and the closing phenylalanine or tryptophan. Part of the rows lack a size; the others show once, few, many or a class for expanded clones.

>TRBJ2-7|TRBV14|.
CASSHWDRNYEQYF
>TRBJ2-1|TRBV28|many
CASSLQGGIVQFF
>TRBJ2-1|TRBV28|few
CASSPYLFRGGSDEQFF
>TRBJ2-7|TRBV5-5|.
CASSLSMGTPCYF
>TRBJ1-2|TRBV10-3|.
CAIIPGTDFLGGYTF
>TRBJ2-1|TRBV6-2/TRBV6-3|few
CASSYSKKDSEYNEQFF
>TRBJ1-1|TRBV13|.
CASSLEGWDSIQNTEAFF
>TRBJ1-2|TRBV29-1|.
CSVVGGYGYTF
>TRBJ2-1|TRBV4-2|.
CASSQEGDNEQFF
>TRBJ2-2|TRBV4-2|.
CASSQDLQGHGELFF
>TRBJ2-1|TRBV20-1|few
CKAGGTYNEQFF
>TRBJ1-1|TRBV5-1|few
CASSSTGDNTEAFF
>TRBJ2-1|TRBV7-9|many
CASSFSGRAVNEQFF
>TRBJ1-1|TRBV5-1|few
CASSLAGQGNVVNTEAFF
>TRBJ2-7|TRBV27|.
CASSPRVFEGLSYEQYF
>TRBJ2-7|TRBV12-3/TRBV12-4|.
CASSLALLAGGFHEQYF
>TRBJ1-2|TRBV29-1|many
CSVDETGGFVYGYTF
>TRBJ2-5|TRBV12-3/TRBV12-4|.
CASSEAGGEETQYF
>TRBJ1-1|TRBV10-3|many
CAISPAGANAEAFF
>TRBJ2-6|TRBV15|few
CATSSLGPGTETSSGANVLTF
>TRBJ2-1|TRBV20-1|many
CSAPPGGSTYNEQFF
>TRBJ2-1|TRBV7-3|few
CASSKGTVTYNEQFF
>TRBJ2-5|TRBV7-2|many
CASSLTGQGATGQETQYF
>TRBJ1-5|TRBV7-2|.
CASSNRQGNQPQHF
>TRBJ2-1|TRBV7-9|.
CASSLRGQGGSYNEQFF
>TRBJ1-4|TRBV6-1|.
CASSRRQGYGEKLFF
>TRBJ1-1|TRBV5-5|.
CASSLTGDFVAFF
>TRBJ1-2|TRBV3-1|.
CASSQVDRGHRGYTF
>TRBJ1-3|TRBV6-5|many
CASSYSRTGFRNTIYF
>TRBJ1-5|TRBV12-3/TRBV12-4|.
CASSLEGAYQPQHF
>TRBJ2-1|TRBV19|.
CASSITYNEQFF
>TRBJ2-1|TRBV15|.
CATSQFPRDNPTYNEQFF
>TRBJ1-1|TRBV5-1|few
CASSFGREPLMNTEAFF
>TRBJ2-5|TRBV11-2|few
CASSPGTRYQETQYF
>TRBJ2-1|TRBV6-2/TRBV6-3|.
CASSYSVSGSVDEQFF
>TRBJ2-4|TRBV27|few
CASSLTPGTGYSIQYF
>TRBJ2-1|TRBV24-1|few
CATSDSAGRSYNEQFF
>TRBJ2-5|TRBV4-2|once
CASSQVSGGYNEQYF
>TRBJ2-1|TRBV7-6|few
CASSLLIAGGPREQFF
>TRBJ1-1|TRBV7-8|few
CASSSQGQGVGEAFF
>TRBJ1-1|TRBV7-3|.
CASSFEGMGTEAFF
>TRBJ1-6|TRBV12-3/TRBV12-4|many
CASSGPYVISPLHF
>TRBJ2-3|TRBV6-5|.
CASSYSQLAGVTDTQYF
>TRBJ2-5|TRBV24-1|few
CATSDLGTRGETQYF
>TRBJ2-5|TRBV7-2|many
CASSLERQETQYF
>TRBJ2-1|TRBV6-2/TRBV6-3|few
CASSYGRHRDEQFF
>TRBJ2-5|TRBV11-2|few
CASSRSTGEQETQYF
>TRBJ2-7|TRBV5-1|many
CASTGQGTYEQYF
>TRBJ2-7|TRBV7-2|many
CASSLLAGVYEQYF
>TRBJ2-3|TRBV5-1|few
CASYEGGTDTQYF
>TRBJ2-1|TRBV28|few
CASSPTLLSYNEQFF
>TRBJ2-6|TRBV7-2|.
CASSYRRGANVLTF
>TRBJ2-5|TRBV10-3|few
CAISESKRAPEETQYF
>TRBJ2-3|TRBV29-1|many
CSASTSGGTDTQYF
>TRBJ2-7|TRBV6-2/TRBV6-3|.
CVSRATDRAEQYF
>TRBJ2-5|TRBV5-1|.
CASSSGQGFVGETQYF
>TRBJ1-1|TRBV6-5|.
CASSYARNTEAFF
>TRBJ1-1|TRBV20-1|.
CSARLQGMDTEAFF
>TRBJ2-3|TRBV7-9|many
CASSSTSGGTDTQYF
>TRBJ1-2|TRBV5-5|few
CASSLEWDPGSYTF